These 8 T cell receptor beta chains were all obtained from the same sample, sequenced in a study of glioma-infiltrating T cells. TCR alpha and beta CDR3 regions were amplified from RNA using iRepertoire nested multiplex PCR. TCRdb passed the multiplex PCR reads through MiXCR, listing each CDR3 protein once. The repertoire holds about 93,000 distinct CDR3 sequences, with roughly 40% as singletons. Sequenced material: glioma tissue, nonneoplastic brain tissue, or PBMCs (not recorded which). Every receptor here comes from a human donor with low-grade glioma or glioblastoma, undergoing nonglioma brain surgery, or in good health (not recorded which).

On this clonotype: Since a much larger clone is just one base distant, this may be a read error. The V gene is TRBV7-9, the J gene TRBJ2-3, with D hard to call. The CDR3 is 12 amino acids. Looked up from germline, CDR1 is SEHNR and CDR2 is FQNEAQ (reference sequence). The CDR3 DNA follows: TGTGCCAGCAGCCAAAGCACAGATACGCTGTATTTT. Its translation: CASSQSTDTLYF. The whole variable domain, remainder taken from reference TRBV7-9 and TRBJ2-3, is DTGVSQNPRHKITKRGQNVTFRCDPISEHNRLYWYRQTLGQGPEFLTYFQNEAQLEKSRLLSDRFSAERPKGSFSTLEIQRTEQGDSAMYLCASSQSTDTLYFGPGTRLTVL.

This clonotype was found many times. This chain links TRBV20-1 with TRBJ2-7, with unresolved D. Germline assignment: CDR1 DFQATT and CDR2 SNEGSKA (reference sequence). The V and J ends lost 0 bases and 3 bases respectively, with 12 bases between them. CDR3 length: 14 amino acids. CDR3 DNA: TGCAGTGCTAGAGATTTAGGAGTTCGCTACGAGCAGTACTTC. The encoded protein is CSARDLGVRYEQYF.

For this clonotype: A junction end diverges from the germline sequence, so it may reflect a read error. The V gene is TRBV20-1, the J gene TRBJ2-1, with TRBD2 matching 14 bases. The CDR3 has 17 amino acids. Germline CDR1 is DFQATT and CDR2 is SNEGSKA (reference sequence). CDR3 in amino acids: CSAWGLAGVFHYNEQSF. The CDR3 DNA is TGCAGTGCCTGGGGACTAGCGGGAGTTTTCCACTACAATGAGCAGTCCTTC.

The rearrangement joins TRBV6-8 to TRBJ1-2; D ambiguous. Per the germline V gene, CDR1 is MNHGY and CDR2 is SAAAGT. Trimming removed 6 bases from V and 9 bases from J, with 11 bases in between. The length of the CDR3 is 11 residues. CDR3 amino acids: CASRGNYCYTF. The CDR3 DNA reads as TGTGCCAGCAGGGGAAACTACTGCTACACCTTC.

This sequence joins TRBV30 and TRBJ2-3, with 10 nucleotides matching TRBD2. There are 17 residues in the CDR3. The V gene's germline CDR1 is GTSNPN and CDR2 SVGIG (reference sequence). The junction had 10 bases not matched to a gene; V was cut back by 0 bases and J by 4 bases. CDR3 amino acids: CAWSVSRTSGIPDTQYF. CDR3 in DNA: TGTGCCTGGAGTGTTTCGAGAACTAGCGGGATTCCAGATACGCAGTATTTT.

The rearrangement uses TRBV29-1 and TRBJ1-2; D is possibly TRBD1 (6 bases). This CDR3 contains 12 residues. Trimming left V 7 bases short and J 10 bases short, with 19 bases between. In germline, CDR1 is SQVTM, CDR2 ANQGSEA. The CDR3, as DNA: TGCAGCGCTCGTACAGGGTTATATAACTACACCTTC. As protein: CSARTGLYNYTF.

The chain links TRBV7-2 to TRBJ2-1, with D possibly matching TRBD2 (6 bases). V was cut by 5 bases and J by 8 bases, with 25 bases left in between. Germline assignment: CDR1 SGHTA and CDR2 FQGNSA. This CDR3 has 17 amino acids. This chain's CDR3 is CASSRTARGSSYDEQFF. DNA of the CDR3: TGTGCCAGCAGCCGCACGGCACGGGGGAGCTCGTACGATGAGCAGTTCTTC.

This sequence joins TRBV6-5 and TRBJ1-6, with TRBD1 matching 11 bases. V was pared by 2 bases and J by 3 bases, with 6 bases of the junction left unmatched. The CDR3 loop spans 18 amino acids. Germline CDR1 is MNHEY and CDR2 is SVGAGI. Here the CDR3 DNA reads TGTGCCAGCAGTTACCGTACCGGGACAGGGGGCTATAATTCACCCCTCCACTTT. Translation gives CASSYRTGTGGYNSPLHF.